The rows below give T cell receptor beta chains drawn from one sample of a study of cytomegalovirus exposure and HLA in healthy donors. Assay used: immunoSEQ multiplex PCR; TCRdb lists only in-frame clones, some missing. The sample lists fewer than 100,000 clones, approximately 80% occurring once. Sequencing was carried out using PBMCs. The receptors stem from a man aged 40-50 years in good health and CMV-seronegative. Both conserved end residues are trimmed from each CDR3. Expanded clones are given a class, and other clones once, few, many or no size at all.

size	V	J	CDR3
NA	TRBV18	TRBJ2-2	ASSPSRDTGELF
NA	TRBV18	TRBJ1-1	ASSPGTVQEAF
medium-sized	TRBV28	TRBJ2-3	ASRLAGGSTSTDTQY
NA	TRBV7-2	TRBJ2-7	ASSYLAGGSYEQY
NA	TRBV6-5	TRBJ2-3	ASSYPGQGADTQY
NA	TRBV7-9	TRBJ2-1	ASSSNLAGGPYNEQF
once	TRBV28	TRBJ2-3	ASSAPVGVSDTQY
NA	TRBV5-1	TRBJ2-1	ASSLTPTDSAYYNEQF
NA	TRBV7-8	TRBJ1-5	ASSATGGASNQPQH
NA	TRBV9	TRBJ2-3	ASSVEYGFTDTQY
NA	TRBV6-5	TRBJ1-1	ASISTVNTEAF
NA	TRBV6-1	TRBJ1-1	ASSEALERALAF
NA	TRBV7-9	TRBJ1-1	ASSLADRGNTEAF
NA	TRBV28	TRBJ2-1	ASSLLAITSDEQF
NA	TRBV19	TRBJ1-5	ASRKGGSADNQPQH
few	TRBV5-1	TRBJ2-1	ASSLWTGQYNEQF
NA	TRBV5-1	TRBJ1-3	ASSLDTASGNTIY
NA	TRBV6-6	TRBJ2-7	ASSYSGTTPREQY
NA	TRBV2	TRBJ2-5	ASSDYVLAGAGETQY
NA	TRBV5-1	TRBJ2-7	ASSNGRTGDVYEQY
NA	TRBV30	TRBJ2-1	AWSVGLAGHNEQF
NA	TRBV27	TRBJ2-3	ASSLEDSRPNTQY
NA	TRBV29-1	TRBJ1-5	SVEQGPGQPQH
few	TRBV5-1	TRBJ2-3	ASSSEGNRADTQY
NA	TRBV7-9	TRBJ1-5	ASGKGTGESQPQH
few	TRBV6-6	TRBJ2-7	ASSLGNSYEQY
NA	TRBV5-1	TRBJ1-2	ASSLGRGLDRANYGYT
few	TRBV7-9	TRBJ1-1	ASSLVRGGDTEAF
NA	TRBV2	TRBJ1-2	ASSDDGTGYYGYT
NA	TRBV15	TRBJ2-1	ATSSSGFSYNEQF
few	TRBV5-1	TRBJ1-1	ASSLYSQMNTEAF
once	TRBV28	TRBJ2-1	ASSGTRDRGF
NA	TRBV28	TRBJ1-1	ASRFPGQQNTEAF
NA	TRBV5-6	TRBJ2-5	ASSLSGTGGWETQY
NA	TRBV18	TRBJ1-3	ASSPSTGGNTIY
NA	TRBV5-1	TRBJ2-3	ASSLSRSTDTQY
many	TRBV13	TRBJ2-7	ASSLSSEQY
NA	TRBV28	TRBJ2-7	ASSLSARGLAGGPMDEQY
few	TRBV28	TRBJ1-2	ASNTGVMRYT
NA	TRBV11-2	TRBJ1-1	ASSLTPGRAKRDTEAF
few	TRBV2	TRBJ2-7	ASSGLAGLGSEQY
NA	TRBV2	TRBJ2-7	ASRLQGVVYEQY
NA	TRBV6-1	TRBJ2-6	ASGPFSGANVLT
NA	TRBV30	TRBJ2-1	AWSVQAGGYNEQF
NA	TRBV5-1	TRBJ2-5	ASSLAPGPQETQY
once	TRBV16	TRBJ1-5	ASSKGAGGNQPQH
NA	TRBV2	TRBJ2-1	ASRAGLAGLSSYNEQF
NA	TRBV5-6	TRBJ1-1	ASSHRNSAF
NA	TRBV25-1	TRBJ1-3	ASSGTGVGNTIY
NA	TRBV9	TRBJ1-1	ASSRLGQNTEAF
NA	TRBV30	TRBJ2-2	AWTDRAVGELF
few	TRBV6-1	TRBJ2-3	ASSERGGIFDTQY
NA	TRBV5-1	TRBJ2-5	ASSPERTGRETQY
few	TRBV5-1	TRBJ1-2	ASSLERIGAYT
NA	TRBV2	TRBJ1-1	ASSERGVGAF
once	TRBV10-2	TRBJ2-2	ASGALGGDGELF
once	TRBV5-6	TRBJ1-2	ASSFDRGKTNYGYT
NA	TRBV6-5	TRBJ1-1	ASSYDGLEAF
NA	TRBV19	TRBJ1-5	ASSTQGASNQPQH
few	TRBV6-1	TRBJ2-3	ASRGTSGRNTQY